Below are 15 T cell receptor beta chains sequenced from a single sample in a study of T cell repertoires in cytomegalovirus infection. Via MiXCR, TCRdb re-called the reads, giving one row per CDR3 protein. Of about 530,000 distinct CDR3 sequences in the sample, 26% were seen once. The sample comprised PBMCs. These receptors were collected from a human donor in good health (CMV status not recorded). Some clones in this sample may be carry-over from other donors' samples.

This clonotype was found a few times. The junction and the germline gene differ at one end; a read error may be behind it. The chain employs TRBV6-2 or TRBV6-3 and TRBJ2-5; 7 positions match TRBD2. This CDR3 region has 12 residues. Germline CDR1 reads MNHEY; CDR2 reads SVGEGT. The CDR3 nucleotides are TGTGCCAGCAGTTCCACTGGCGGGAGCGGAAACTTC. Encoded protein: CASSSTGGSGNF.

CDR3 sequence reads: CSVHQGGNSPLHF. In DNA form, the CDR3 reads TGCAGCGTTCACCAGGGAGGAAATTCACCCCTCCACTTT. This chain joins TRBV29-1 and TRBJ1-6, with D maybe TRBD1 (5 bases). In germline, CDR1 is SQVTM, CDR2 ANQGSEA. The CDR3 length is 13 residues. The V gene lost 5 bases and the J gene lost 7 bases, with 12 bases spanning the gap.

CDR3 amino acids: CSARGVNTEAFF. CDR3 DNA: TGCAGTGCTAGGGGGGTGAACACTGAAGCTTTCTTT. The chain is built from TRBV20-1 and TRBJ1-1; TRBD1 is a possible D gene (5 bases). The CDR3 runs to 12 residues. CDR1 DFQATT and CDR2 SNEGSKA come from the germline V gene (reference sequence). V lost 3 bases, J lost 0 bases, and 5 bases lay in between.

The chain links TRBV7-2 to TRBJ1-2; no reliable D call. CDR3 length equals 15 residues. Trimming cost V 4 bases and J 4 bases, with 16 bases left between them. CDR1 is SGHTA and CDR2 is FQGNSA in the germline V gene. The CDR3 sequence is CASSSRGKLPYGYTF. The CDR3 DNA reads as TGTGCCAGCAGCTCTCGGGGAAAACTCCCCTATGGCTACACCTTC.

The genes are TRBV2 and TRBJ1-1; possible D gene TRBD1, 5 bases. Trimming removed 6 bases at V and 5 bases at J, with 19 bases between. CDR3 length: 15 amino acids. CDR1 SNHLY and CDR2 FYNNEI come from the germline V gene. The DNA for the CDR3 is TGTGCCAGCAGAGGTCCGGGACCCCGGGGGACTGAAGCTTTCTTT. Translating gives CASRGPGPRGTEAFF.

The genes are TRBV20-1 and TRBJ2-1; TRBD2 agrees at 9 bases. V dropped 7 bases and J dropped 7; count of bases not matched to a gene: 14. Looked up from germline, CDR1 is DFQATT and CDR2 is SNEGSKA (reference sequence). This CDR3 contains 15 residues. CDR3 coding DNA: TGCAGTGTCCTAGGGGGTAGCGGGAGTGTGAATGAGCAGTTCTTC. It specifies CSVLGGSGSVNEQFF.

This clonotype was detected only a few times. The rearrangement links TRBV7-8 to TRBJ2-3; D is unclear. Per the germline V gene, CDR1 is SGHVS and CDR2 is FQNEAQ. V lost 2 bases and J 3 bases, leaving 9 bases between the germline ends. The CDR3 contains 14 residues. The CDR3 DNA reads TGTGCCAGCAGCTTACAGCAGCCAACAGATACGCAGTATTTT. Encoded protein: CASSLQQPTDTQYF. The whole variable domain, filled in from reference TRBV7-8 and TRBJ2-3, reads GAGVSQSPRYKVAKRGQDVALRCDPISGHVSLFWYQQALGQGPEFLTYFQNEAQLDKSGLPSDRFFAERPEGSVSTLKIQRTQQEDSAVYLCASSLQQPTDTQYFGPGTRLTVL.

This clonotype was detected a few times. The chain recombines TRBV5-1 with TRBJ1-1; a weak D match, TRBD1 (5 bases). Germline CDR1 and CDR2: SGHRS and YFSETQ. Trimming took off 2 bases at V and 5 bases at J, with 13 bases between the two ends. This CDR3 is built from 14 residues. The CDR3 is CASSFGTGWTEAFF. CDR3 sequence (DNA): TGCGCCAGCAGCTTCGGGACCGGCTGGACTGAAGCTTTCTTT.

The rearrangement links TRBV25-1 to TRBJ1-6; no firm D call. The germline CDR1 and CDR2 sequences are MGHDK and SYGVNS. The CDR3 loop spans 16 amino acids. The ends were cut back, 5 bases at V and 10 bases at J, with 21 bases in the middle. The CDR3 nucleotides read TGTGCCAGCAGTCTTGGATCCGACCGGGTGCGATCACCCCTCCACTTT. This codes for CASSLGSDRVRSPLHF.

This clonotype has more than one count but fewer than ten. The genes are TRBV6-5 and TRBJ2-5; 11 bases fit TRBD1. CDR1 is MNHEY, CDR2 SVGAGI, per germline. The length of the CDR3 is 15 residues. Losses at the gene ends were 2 bases for V and 5 bases for J; bases not matched to a gene: 4. The CDR3 reads CASSYRDRGMETQYF. The DNA for the CDR3 is TGTGCCAGCAGTTACCGGGACAGGGGGATGGAGACCCAGTACTTC.

This clonotype was counted between two and nine times. This chain connects TRBV7-8 to TRBJ2-7; TRBD1 matches at 7 bases. V shed 6 bases and J 8 bases; nucleotides not matched to a gene: 16. Germline V gene lookup returns CDR1 SGHVS and CDR2 FQNEAQ. CDR3 size: 15 residues. The CDR3 DNA reads TGTGCCAGCAGTCTGGTTCCCGGACAGGCATACAAGCAGTACTTC. It specifies CASSLVPGQAYKQYF.

This clonotype was detected many times. The chain uses TRBV4-1 and TRBJ1-2; the match to TRBD1 covers 8 bases. Germline-derived CDR1 and CDR2 are MGHRA and YSYEKL. The CDR3 loop spans 16 amino acids. J lost 3 bases, V lost 0 bases, and 6 bases had no gene match. CDR3 residues: CASSQDGQGRYYGYTF. The CDR3 nucleotides read TGCGCCAGCAGCCAAGACGGACAGGGTCGATACTATGGCTACACCTTC.

The V and J genes are TRBV19 and TRBJ2-1, with 9 bases fitting TRBD2. V was clipped by 4 bases and J by 6 bases; unmatched bases: 4. The CDR3 is 14 amino acids. Germline CDR1 reads LNHDA; CDR2 reads SQIVND (reference sequence). This CDR3 is CASSKPSGTNEQFF. The CDR3 DNA sequence: TGTGCCAGTAGTAAGCCTAGCGGGACCAATGAGCAGTTCTTC.

The V gene is TRBV4-3, the J gene TRBJ1-2, with 7 bases aligning to TRBD1. Trimming took 0 bases from V and 2 from J; bases not matched to a gene: 9. The CDR3 consists of 17 residues. Germline V CDR1 and CDR2: LGHNA, YSLEER. CDR3 sequence reads: CASSQETLGQKNYGYTF. CDR3 DNA: TGCGCCAGCAGCCAAGAGACCCTGGGACAGAAAAACTATGGCTACACCTTC.

The V gene is TRBV20-1, the J gene TRBJ1-5; D possibly corresponds to TRBD1 (5 bases). The CDR3 runs 16 residues. Per the germline V gene, CDR1 is DFQATT and CDR2 is SNEGSKA (reference sequence). Deletions cut 3 bases from V and 5 bases from J, with 20 bases between. Here the CDR3 reads CSASTRRGEEDQPQHF. DNA of the CDR3: TGCAGTGCTAGCACCCGTAGAGGGGAGGAGGATCAGCCCCAGCATTTT.